This note documents a single T cell receptor beta chain sequence. A much bigger clone sits one base away, suggesting this may be a read error. This sample was taken from a study of spatial heterogeneity in lung cancer. In the study overall: Sequence detection consistently recorded a greater number of beta-chain than alpha-chain sequences. Each unique TCR and UMI combination was seen more than ten times on average in raw reads.

Germline lookup yields CDR1 SGHRS and CDR2 YFSETQ. V lost 4 bases and J 6 bases, leaving 16 bases between the germline ends. This CDR3 region has 14 residues. Time point meaning: sample taken at primary tumor resection. The input material, whole RNA from tumor, nontumor lung or frozen PBMC, was sequenced unsorted. The cohort: roughly 72 early-stage, untreated non-small cell lung cancer patients. Each TCR cDNA molecule carried a unique molecular identifier. A single record per CDR3 protein comes from TCRdb applying MiXCR to the 5' RACE reads. The data show around 7,200 distinct CDR3 sequences, roughly 5% seen once.

This specimen was normal lung tissue next to the tumor, taken at surgery. This sequence joins TRBV5-1 and TRBJ1-2; TRBD1 might be the D (6 bases). This TCR derives from a female donor with early-stage non-small cell lung cancer. CDR3 protein: CASSLGQSNHGYTF. In DNA, the CDR3 is TGCGCCAGCAGCCTGGGACAATCAAACCATGGCTACACCTTC.